The 31 T cell receptor beta chains below come from one sample, sequenced in a study of shared clonotypes between healthy human individuals. Only in-frame clones appear in the TCRdb table, and some are missing; sequencing was by immunoSEQ multiplex PCR. The data hold over 800,000 clones, with about 91% observed a single time. Terminally differentiated effector memory CD45RA+ cells were excluded by CCR7 positive selection of CD45RO-negative cells. Sequences were obtained from naive CD8+ T cells sorted from blood. These receptors were taken from a man aged 25 to 40 in good health.

This clone was seen a handful of times. The V call is TRBV2, the J call TRBJ1-1; tentative D call: TRBD1 (6 bases). V was clipped by 6 bases and J by 1 base, with 12 bases between them. Germline CDR1 and CDR2: SNHLY and FYNNEI. The CDR3 is made up of 14 amino acids. CDR3 in DNA: TGTGCCAGCAGGGACCTACAGGGGAACACTGAAGCTTTCTTT. This sequence encodes CASRDLQGNTEAFF.

The chain couples TRBV29-1 to TRBJ1-2; no firm D call. Germline values: CDR1 SQVTM, CDR2 ANQGSEA. The V gene lost 7 bases and the J gene lost 2 bases, with 11 bases spanning the gap. The CDR3 length is 12 residues. The DNA of the CDR3 is TGCAGCGCCCGAGGAGAGAACTATGGCTACACCTTC. Its translation: CSARGENYGYTF.

In nucleotides, the CDR3 is TGCGCCAGCAGCTCATACGAAGGCGTGGACCGCGAGCAGTACTTC. Translated, it gives CASSSYEGVDREQYF. The V and J genes are TRBV5-1 and TRBJ2-7; D uncertain. The ends were cut back, 3 bases at V and 6 bases at J, with 19 bases in the middle. Per the germline V gene, CDR1 is SGHRS and CDR2 is YFSETQ. The CDR3 runs 15 residues.

The CDR3 nucleotides read TGTGCCAGCAGCGACCCCACTTCCGGGACTAGTAGGGTGAGAGATACGCAGTATTTT. Translating gives CASSDPTSGTSRVRDTQYF. V gene TRBV7-2 combines with J gene TRBJ2-3, with 8 bases identical to TRBD2. CDR1 is SGHTA and CDR2 is FQGNSA in the germline V gene. This CDR3 has 19 residues. Germline trimming cut 5 bases from V and 5 bases from J; bases unmatched to any gene: 21.

The chain joins TRBV27 to TRBJ1-1, with 8 bases aligning to TRBD1. Per germline, CDR1 MNHEY and CDR2 SMNVEV (reference sequence). CDR3 length equals 13 residues. V lost 7 bases to trimming and J lost 1 base; unmatched junction nucleotides: 2. CDR3 amino acids: CASTGQANTEAFF. The CDR3 region has the DNA TGTGCCAGCACGGGACAGGCGAACACTGAAGCTTTCTTT.

This clone was detected once. V gene TRBV4-1 combines with J gene TRBJ2-1; TRBD2 matches at 7 bases. Losses at the gene ends were 5 bases for V and 4 bases for J; bases not matched to a gene: 11. Germline-derived CDR1 and CDR2 are MGHRA and YSYEKL. This CDR3 has 16 residues. CDR3 region: CASSDLRETIYNEQFF. As DNA, the CDR3 is TGCGCCAGCAGCGACCTGCGGGAGACCATTTACAATGAGCAGTTCTTC.

This chain uses TRBV15 with TRBJ2-1; tentatively, D is TRBD1 (6 bases). V was clipped by 0 bases and J by 7 bases, with 10 bases between them. Germline CDR1 and CDR2: LNHNV and YYDKDF (reference sequence). The CDR3 covers 14 residues. Written as DNA, the CDR3 is TGTGCCACCAGCAGAGATCCCCAGGGGAATGAGCAGTTCTTC. Its protein product is CATSRDPQGNEQFF.

V usage is TRBV29-1 and J usage is TRBJ1-5; TRBD1 might be the D (5 bases). The V gene lost 4 bases and the J gene lost 1 base, with 8 bases spanning the gap. Germline CDR1 reads SQVTM; CDR2 reads ANQGSEA. The CDR3 extends over 13 amino acids. The CDR3 DNA reads as TGCAGCGTTGGAGGGGCAAGCAATCAGCCCCAGCATTTT. Encoded protein: CSVGGASNQPQHF.

This chain links TRBV10-2 with TRBJ1-2, with 10 bases that match TRBD1. V was pared by 4 bases and J by 1 base, with 15 bases of the junction left unmatched. The CDR3 runs to 19 residues. Germline CDR1 reads WSHSY; CDR2 reads SAAADI. The CDR3 spells CASSGLGTGDVSFNYGYTF. CDR3 nucleotides: TGCGCCAGCAGTGGTCTGGGGACAGGGGATGTTTCCTTTAACTATGGCTACACCTTC.

The genes are TRBV27 and TRBJ2-1; a weak D match, TRBD2 (5 bases). Germline V gene data show CDR1 as MNHEY and CDR2 as SMNVEV (reference sequence). V lost 5 bases, J lost 2 bases, and 13 bases lay in between. The CDR3 covers 15 residues. CDR3 residues: CASSPLPGTYNEQFF. The DNA for the CDR3 is TGTGCCAGCAGTCCGCTGCCGGGGACCTACAATGAGCAGTTCTTC.

The chain is built from TRBV4-3 and TRBJ1-1, with no clear D. Between the trimmed V and J ends, which lost 1 base and 0 bases, there was a span of 9 bases. This CDR3 is built from 15 residues. Looked up from germline, CDR1 is LGHNA and CDR2 is YSLEER. The CDR3 here is CASSQAGFLNTEAFF. CDR3 DNA sequence: TGCGCCAGCAGCCAAGCGGGCTTTTTGAACACTGAAGCTTTCTTT.

The chain joins TRBV7-2 to TRBJ2-5, with D possibly TRBD2 on 5 matching bases. Germline V gives CDR1 SGHTA, CDR2 FQGNSA. The CDR3 extends over 16 amino acids. V was shortened by 1 base and J by 2 bases, with 14 bases between the two germline ends. The CDR3 coding sequence is TGTGCCAGCAGCTTAGTCTCCCCGTGGGAGCAAGAGACCCAGTACTTC. As protein: CASSLVSPWEQETQYF.

The V gene is TRBV5-6, the J gene TRBJ1-4; no definite D call. The V end was cut by 3 bases, the J end by 5 bases, with 14 bases between. The CDR3 sequence is 15 residues long. Looked up from germline, CDR1 is SGHDT and CDR2 is YYEEEE. For the CDR3, the DNA is TGTGCCAGCAGCTCCAACAGCAACCTAAATGAAAAACTGTTTTTT. Translating gives CASSSNSNLNEKLFF.

This clone was observed a few times. V and J are TRBV9 and TRBJ2-5; D is ambiguous. Germline CDR1 and CDR2: SGDLS and YYNGEE. This CDR3 comprises 11 residues. Trimming left V 3 bases short and J 8 bases short, with 8 bases between. The CDR3 coding sequence is TGTGCCAGCAGCGCCGGCGGAACCCAGTACTTC. Residues: CASSAGGTQYF.

This rearrangement joins TRBV7-6 to TRBJ2-3; 8 bases map to TRBD2. This CDR3 has 14 residues. Germline loops: CDR1 SGHVS, CDR2 FNYEAQ. J lost 4 bases, V lost 3 bases, and 3 bases had no gene match. In DNA, the CDR3 is TGTGCCAGCAGCTTTAGCGGGATGGCAGATACGCAGTATTTT. Translation: CASSFSGMADTQYF.

The rearrangement joins TRBV28 to TRBJ2-7; 11 bases are a match to TRBD1. There are 13 residues in the CDR3. Germline values: CDR1 MDHEN, CDR2 SYDVKM. V lost 5 bases and J lost 5; bases outside the gene matches: 2. CDR3 region: CASSGQGAHEQYF. CDR3 nucleotide sequence: TGTGCCAGCAGTGGACAGGGGGCCCACGAGCAGTACTTC.

The chain joins TRBV7-9 to TRBJ1-4, with no clear D. Germline V gene data show CDR1 as SEHNR and CDR2 as FQNEAQ (reference sequence). The CDR3 length is 14 residues. V dropped 2 bases and J dropped 0 bases, with 4 bases sitting between them. The CDR3 sequence is CASSLSATNEKLFF. Here the CDR3 DNA reads TGTGCCAGCAGCTTATCTGCAACTAATGAAAAACTGTTTTTT.

CDR3 sequence: CASRTISDSNYGYTF. CDR3 nucleotides: TGTGCCAGCAGGACAATTAGTGACTCTAACTATGGCTACACCTTC. The chain carries TRBV2 and TRBJ1-2; unclear D gene. Trimming took 6 bases from V and 0 from J, leaving 14 bases between them. The CDR3 has 15 amino acids. CDR1 is SNHLY and CDR2 is FYNNEI in the germline V gene.

The gene calls are TRBV6-6 and TRBJ2-1; TRBD1 matches at 11 bases. CDR1 is MNHNY and CDR2 is SVGAGI in the germline V gene (reference sequence). The CDR3 has 14 amino acids. With 8 bases clipped from V and 4 bases from J, the junction kept 4 bases outside the gene matches. The CDR3 DNA reads TGTGCCAGCGCCGGGACAGGGGGTTACAATGAGCAGTTCTTC. This codes for CASAGTGGYNEQFF.

This clone was picked up many times. The genes are TRBV28 and TRBJ2-7; 14 nucleotides align to TRBD2. This CDR3 is built from 15 residues. CDR1 is MDHEN, CDR2 SYDVKM, per germline. V dropped 6 bases and J dropped 2; count of bases not matched to a gene: 3. CDR3 residues: CASRKTSGRAYEQYF. The CDR3 DNA sequence: TGTGCCAGCAGAAAGACTAGCGGGAGGGCCTACGAGCAGTACTTC.

The J gene is TRBJ2-7, the V gene TRBV27, with 8 bases that match TRBD2. V shed 8 bases, J shed 3 bases, and the junction held 9 bases outside the gene matches. This CDR3 is 14 amino acids long. Germline V CDR1 and CDR2: MNHEY, SMNVEV (reference sequence). The CDR3 sequence is CASLLRAGGYEQYF. Written as DNA, the CDR3 is TGTGCCAGCCTCCTACGGGCGGGAGGCTACGAGCAGTACTTC.

The J gene is TRBJ2-1, the V gene TRBV27, with D unresolved. The length of the CDR3 is 13 residues. Trimming removed 6 bases from V and 5 bases from J, with 11 bases in between. Germline V gene lookup returns CDR1 MNHEY and CDR2 SMNVEV (reference sequence). CDR3 residues: CASRTSYHNEQFF. The CDR3 DNA sequence: TGTGCCAGCAGGACTTCCTACCACAATGAGCAGTTCTTC.

The chain links TRBV7-8 to TRBJ2-5; the D gene is possibly TRBD1 (5 bases). There are 15 residues in the CDR3. Trimming took off 1 base at V and 5 bases at J, with 14 bases between the two ends. Looked up from germline, CDR1 is SGHVS and CDR2 is FQNEAQ. This CDR3 is CASSLVGSRVETQYF. The CDR3 DNA sequence: TGTGCCAGCAGCTTAGTCGGTAGCAGGGTGGAGACCCAGTACTTC. Variable domain in full (rest from reference TRBV7-8 and TRBJ2-5): GAGVSQSPRYKVAKRGQDVALRCDPISGHVSLFWYQQALGQGPEFLTYFQNEAQLDKSGLPSDRFFAERPEGSVSTLKIQRTQQEDSAVYLCASSLVGSRVETQYFGPGTRLLVL.

The chain uses TRBV18 and TRBJ2-7; 12 bases align to TRBD1. The trim removed 2 bases at V and 1 base at J, leaving 6 bases unmatched. The germline V gene encodes CDR1 KGHSH and CDR2 LQKENI. The CDR3 covers 17 residues. The DNA of the CDR3 is TGTGCCAGCTCACCAGACCGGGACAGGGGGCTTTCCTACGAGCAGTACTTC. Residues: CASSPDRDRGLSYEQYF.

The chain is built from TRBV6-5 and TRBJ2-7; a weak D match, TRBD1 (6 bases). CDR1 and CDR2 (germline): MNHEY, SVGAGI. The CDR3 is 14 residues long. With 2 bases removed from V and 2 bases from J, the gap between germline ends came to 10 bases. The CDR3 is CASSYSGQPYEQYF. The DNA of the CDR3 is TGTGCCAGCAGTTACAGCGGACAGCCCTACGAGCAGTACTTC.

V is TRBV6-5 and J is TRBJ2-5; D not certain. Trimming took 5 bases from V and 7 from J, leaving 17 bases between them. In germline, CDR1 is MNHEY, CDR2 SVGAGI. The CDR3 is 14 amino acids. CDR3 in DNA: TGTGCCAGCAGTGACCGACGGTTAAAGTGGACCCAGTACTTC. Protein sequence: CASSDRRLKWTQYF.

With regard to this clone: The identical CDR3 is also encoded by other nucleotide sequences in the sample. The chain couples TRBV27 to TRBJ2-7; either TRBD1 or TRBD2 may supply D (5 bases each). Germline-derived CDR1 and CDR2 are MNHEY and SMNVEV (reference sequence). The CDR3 extends over 12 amino acids. V was cut by 3 bases and J by 5 bases, with 8 bases left in between. CDR3 sequence (DNA): TGTGCCAGCAGTTTCTGGGGGAACGAGCAGTACTTC. This encodes CASSFWGNEQYF.

The gene calls are TRBV6-5 and TRBJ1-4, with TRBD1 matching over 10 bases. The CDR3 loop spans 14 amino acids. Trimming took 6 bases from V and 8 from J; bases not matched to a gene: 6. Germline CDR1 is MNHEY and CDR2 is SVGAGI. CDR3 nucleotides: TGTGCCAGCAGCACGACAGGGGGCGTGGAAAAACTGTTTTTT. Protein product: CASSTTGGVEKLFF.

The chain is built from TRBV29-1 and TRBJ2-3; 9 bases line up with TRBD2. V shed 7 bases and J 2 bases; nucleotides not matched to a gene: 4. CDR3 size: 13 residues. The germline gives CDR1 SQVTM, CDR2 ANQGSEA. CDR3 in amino acids: CSDASGVTDTQYF. The DNA for the CDR3 is TGCAGCGACGCTAGCGGGGTCACAGATACGCAGTATTTT.

J is TRBJ2-3 and V is TRBV27, with TRBD2 matching 12 bases. Losses at the gene ends were 5 bases for V and 4 bases for J; bases not matched to a gene: 7. In germline, CDR1 is MNHEY, CDR2 SMNVEV (reference sequence). This CDR3 contains 16 residues. This chain's CDR3 is CASSLLGTSGPDTQYF. The CDR3 region has the DNA TGTGCCAGCAGTCTTTTGGGGACTAGCGGGCCAGATACGCAGTATTTT.

The rearrangement links TRBV27 to TRBJ1-2, with D tentatively TRBD1 (5 bases). With 2 bases removed from V and 4 bases from J, the gap between germline ends came to 17 bases. CDR1 is MNHEY, CDR2 SMNVEV, per germline (reference sequence). The CDR3 length is 16 residues. CDR3 residues: CASSLTGQVGPYGYTF. In nucleotides, the CDR3 is TGTGCCAGCAGTTTAACTGGGCAGGTGGGGCCCTATGGCTACACCTTC.